This note documents a single TCR beta chain sequence. The data are from a study of blood T cell repertoires in COVID-19. The wider study: The samples span acute and convalescent COVID-19 from the United States, Italy and Spain. Sources were T cells, B-cell-depleted T cells, or PBMCs; the material itself was cDNA or gDNA.

This CDR3 is 13 amino acids long. The V gene's germline CDR1 is SEHNR and CDR2 FQNEAQ (reference sequence). V was clipped by 5 bases and J by 11 bases, with 18 bases between them. The repertoire was sequenced with immunoSEQ multiplex PCR; TCRdb's copy has only in-frame clones and lacks some. Here the sample spans some 72,000 clones, approximately 80% being singletons. This receptor was obtained from a man in his fifties or sixties with COVID-19, enrolled during active disease. The sequencing input was peripheral blood. This chain links TRBV7-9 with TRBJ1-1; a weak D match, TRBD1 (5 bases). The CDR3 here is CASSPRQSPEAFF. The CDR3 DNA reads as TGTGCCAGCAGCCCCCGACAGTCCCCCGAGGCTTTCTTT. Full variable domain (outside the CDR3, taken from reference TRBV7-9 and TRBJ1-1): DTGVSQNPRHKITKRGQNVTFRCDPISEHNRLYWYRQTLGQGPEFLTYFQNEAQLEKSRLLSDRFSAERPKGSFSTLEIQRTEQGDSAMYLCASSPRQSPEAFFGQGTRLTVV.